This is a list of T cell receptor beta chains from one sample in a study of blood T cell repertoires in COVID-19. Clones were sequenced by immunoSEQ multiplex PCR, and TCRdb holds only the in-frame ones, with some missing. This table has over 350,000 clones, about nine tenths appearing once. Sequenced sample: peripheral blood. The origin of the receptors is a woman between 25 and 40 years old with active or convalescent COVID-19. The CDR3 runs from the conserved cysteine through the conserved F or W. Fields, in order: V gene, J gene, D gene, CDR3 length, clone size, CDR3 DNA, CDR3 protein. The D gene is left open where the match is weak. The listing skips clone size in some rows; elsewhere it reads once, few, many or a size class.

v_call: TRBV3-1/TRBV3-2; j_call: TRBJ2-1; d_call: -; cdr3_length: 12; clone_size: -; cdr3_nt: TGTGCCAGCAGCCAAGATTATCATGAGCAGTTCTTC; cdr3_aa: CASSQDYHEQFF
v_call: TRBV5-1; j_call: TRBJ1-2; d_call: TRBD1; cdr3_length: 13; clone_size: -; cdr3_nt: TGCGCCAGCAGCCAGGGACAGAACTATGGCTACACCTTC; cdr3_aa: CASSQGQNYGYTF
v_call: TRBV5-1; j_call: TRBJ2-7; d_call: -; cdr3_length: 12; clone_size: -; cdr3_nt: TGCGCCAGCAGCCCTAGCTCCTACGAGCAGTACTTC; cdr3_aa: CASSPSSYEQYF
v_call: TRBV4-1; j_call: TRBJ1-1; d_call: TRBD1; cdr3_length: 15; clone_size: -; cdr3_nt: TGCGCCAGCAGCCAAGAAGGTCGGACAGGCACTGAAGCTTTCTTT; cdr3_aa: CASSQEGRTGTEAFF
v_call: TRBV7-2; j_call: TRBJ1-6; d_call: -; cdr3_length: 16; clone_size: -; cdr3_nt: TGTGCCAGCAGCTTGTCCCCCCAGGGAACCCATTCACCCCTCCACTTT; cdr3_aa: CASSLSPQGTHSPLHF
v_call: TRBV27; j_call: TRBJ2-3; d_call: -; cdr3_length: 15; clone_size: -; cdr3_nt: TGTGCCAGCAGTTCTGGCGGAGAGAGCACAGATACGCAGTATTTT; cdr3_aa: CASSSGGESTDTQYF
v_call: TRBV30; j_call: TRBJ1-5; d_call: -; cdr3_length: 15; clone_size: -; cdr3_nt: TGTGCCTGGAGTGTTAGGCAGAAGGATAGCCAGCCCCAGCATTTT; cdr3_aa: CAWSVRQKDSQPQHF
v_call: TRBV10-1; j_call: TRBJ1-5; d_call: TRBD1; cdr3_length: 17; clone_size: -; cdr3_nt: TGCGCCAGCAGTGAGACCCGGGACAGGGTGAGCAATCAGCCCCAGCATTTT; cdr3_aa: CASSETRDRVSNQPQHF
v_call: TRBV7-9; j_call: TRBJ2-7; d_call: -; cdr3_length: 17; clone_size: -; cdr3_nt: TGTGCCAGCAGCTTAGCGCCGTCAGGGGTTCTGGAACACGAGCAGTACTTC; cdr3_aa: CASSLAPSGVLEHEQYF
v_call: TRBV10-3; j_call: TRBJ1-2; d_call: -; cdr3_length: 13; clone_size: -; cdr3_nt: TGTGCCATCCTATCCGACCAGGACTATGGCTACACCTTC; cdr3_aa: CAILSDQDYGYTF
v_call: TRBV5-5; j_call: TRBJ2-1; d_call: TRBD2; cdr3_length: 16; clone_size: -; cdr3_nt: TGTGCCAGCAGCCAATTTTCGGCGGGAGAGTACAATGAGCAGTTCTTC; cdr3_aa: CASSQFSAGEYNEQFF
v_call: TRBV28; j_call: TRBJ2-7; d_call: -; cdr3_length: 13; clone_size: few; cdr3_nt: TGTGCCACGCAGAGGACAGATCCATACGAGCAGTACTTC; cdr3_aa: CATQRTDPYEQYF
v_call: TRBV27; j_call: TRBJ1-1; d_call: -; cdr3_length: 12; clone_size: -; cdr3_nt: TGTGCCAGCAGTTTTGGGGGCTCTGAAGCTTTCTTT; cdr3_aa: CASSFGGSEAFF
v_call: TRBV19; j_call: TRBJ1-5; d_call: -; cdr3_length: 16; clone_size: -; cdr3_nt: TGTGCCAGTAGTATTACGTTTTCCCGGAGCAATCAGCCCCAGCATTTT; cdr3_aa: CASSITFSRSNQPQHF
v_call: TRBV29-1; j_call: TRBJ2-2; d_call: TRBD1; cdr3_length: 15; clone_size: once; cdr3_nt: TGCAGCGTTGTTTCTTGGGACAGGGGGGCCGGGGAGCTGTTTTTT; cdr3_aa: CSVVSWDRGAGELFF
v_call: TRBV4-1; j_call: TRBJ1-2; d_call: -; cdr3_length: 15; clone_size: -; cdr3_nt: TGCGCCAGCAGCCAAGACATGGCAGGGGAGAGTGGCTACACCTTC; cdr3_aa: CASSQDMAGESGYTF
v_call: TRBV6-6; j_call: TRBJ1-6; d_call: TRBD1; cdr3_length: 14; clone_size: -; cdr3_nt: TGTGCCAGCAGTTACGACAGGGGTAATTCACCCCTCCACTTT; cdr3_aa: CASSYDRGNSPLHF
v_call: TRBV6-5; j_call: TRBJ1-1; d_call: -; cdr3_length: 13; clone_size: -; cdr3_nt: TGTGCCAGCAGCGTCACTGAGAACACTGAAGCTTTCTTT; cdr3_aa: CASSVTENTEAFF
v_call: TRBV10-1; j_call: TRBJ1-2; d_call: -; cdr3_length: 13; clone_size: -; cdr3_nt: TGCGCCAGCAGTGAGGTGCCAGGCTATGGCTACACCTTC; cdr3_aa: CASSEVPGYGYTF
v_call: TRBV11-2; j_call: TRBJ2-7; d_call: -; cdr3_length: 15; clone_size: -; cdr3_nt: TGTGCCAGCAGCTCGACAGGCTCCCTTTCCTACGAGCAGTACTTC; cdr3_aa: CASSSTGSLSYEQYF
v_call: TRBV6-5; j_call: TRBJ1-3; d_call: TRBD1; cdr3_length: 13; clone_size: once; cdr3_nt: TGTGCCAGCGGATACAGGGGAAGAAACACCATATATTTT; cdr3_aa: CASGYRGRNTIYF
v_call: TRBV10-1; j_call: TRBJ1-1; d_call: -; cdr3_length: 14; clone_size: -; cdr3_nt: TGCGCCAGCAGTGAGTCAGGCGGGAACACTGAAGCTTTCTTT; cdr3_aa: CASSESGGNTEAFF
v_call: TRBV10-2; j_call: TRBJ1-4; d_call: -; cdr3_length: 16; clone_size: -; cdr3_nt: TGCGCCACCTCCGGGGAGGGGGTTGCAACTAATGAAAAACTGTTTTTT; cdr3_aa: CATSGEGVATNEKLFF
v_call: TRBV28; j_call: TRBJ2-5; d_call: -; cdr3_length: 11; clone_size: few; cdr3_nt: TGTGCCAGCAGCTTGACTAGGACCCAGTACTTC; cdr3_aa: CASSLTRTQYF
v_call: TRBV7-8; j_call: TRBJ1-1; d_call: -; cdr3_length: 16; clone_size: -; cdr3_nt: TGTGCCAGCAGCTTATATAGGGGACATATGAACACTGAAGCTTTCTTT; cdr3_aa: CASSLYRGHMNTEAFF
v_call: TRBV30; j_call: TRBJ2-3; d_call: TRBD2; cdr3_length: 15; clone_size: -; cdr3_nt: TGTGCCTGGAGTGTAATAGCGGGAGTCACAGATACGCAGTATTTT; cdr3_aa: CAWSVIAGVTDTQYF
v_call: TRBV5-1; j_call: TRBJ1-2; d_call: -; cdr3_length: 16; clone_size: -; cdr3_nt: TGCGCCAGCCGAGGGATTTCACAGGGCCCAAACTATGGCTACACCTTC; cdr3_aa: CASRGISQGPNYGYTF
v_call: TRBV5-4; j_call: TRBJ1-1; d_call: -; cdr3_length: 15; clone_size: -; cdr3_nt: TGTGCCAGCAGCCGACAGGACAGTTTGAACACTGAAGCTTTCTTT; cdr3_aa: CASSRQDSLNTEAFF
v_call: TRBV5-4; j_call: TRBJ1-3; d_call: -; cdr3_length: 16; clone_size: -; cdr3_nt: TGTGCCAGCAGCAAACGACAGACTAGCTCTGGAAACACCATATATTTT; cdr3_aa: CASSKRQTSSGNTIYF
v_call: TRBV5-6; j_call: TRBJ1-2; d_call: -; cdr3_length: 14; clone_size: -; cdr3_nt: TGTGCCAGCAGGCCGAACAGGGCTAACTATGGCTACACCTTC; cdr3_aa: CASRPNRANYGYTF
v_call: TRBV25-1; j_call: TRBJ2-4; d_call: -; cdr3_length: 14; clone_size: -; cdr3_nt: TGTGCCAGCAGTGGGCTAGGGGGCAAAAACATTCAGTACTTC; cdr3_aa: CASSGLGGKNIQYF
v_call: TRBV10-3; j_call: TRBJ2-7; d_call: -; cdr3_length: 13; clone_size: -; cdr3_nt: TGTGCCATCAGTGAGTCGACAGTCTACGAGCAGTACTTC; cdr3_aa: CAISESTVYEQYF
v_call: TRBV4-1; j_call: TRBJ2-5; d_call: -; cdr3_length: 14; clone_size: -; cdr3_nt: TGCGCCAGCAGCCAAGTTGGCCCAGAAGAGACCCAGTACTTC; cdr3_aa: CASSQVGPEETQYF
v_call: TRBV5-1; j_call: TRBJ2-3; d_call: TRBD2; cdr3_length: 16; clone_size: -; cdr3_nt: TGCGCCAGCAGCCTTAGCGGGGGGATCGGTACAGATACGCAGTATTTT; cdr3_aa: CASSLSGGIGTDTQYF
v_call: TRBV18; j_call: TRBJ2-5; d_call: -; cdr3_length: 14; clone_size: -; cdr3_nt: TGTGCCAGCTCACCAGGGGGGGGCTTGAAGACCCAGTACTTC; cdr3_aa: CASSPGGGLKTQYF
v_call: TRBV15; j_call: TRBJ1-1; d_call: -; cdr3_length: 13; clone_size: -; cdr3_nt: TGTGCCACCAGCGCACCGGGAGTCACTGAAGCTTTCTTT; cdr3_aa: CATSAPGVTEAFF
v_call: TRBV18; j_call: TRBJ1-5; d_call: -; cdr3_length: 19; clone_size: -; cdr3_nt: TGTGCCAGCTCACCCATCGTGGCACAGGTTTTGGCGGGCAATCAGCCCCAGCATTTT; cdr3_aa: CASSPIVAQVLAGNQPQHF
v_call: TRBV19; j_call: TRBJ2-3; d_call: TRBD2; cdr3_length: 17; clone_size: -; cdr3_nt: TGTGCCAGTAGTACTCTTTCTACTAGCGGGAGGACAGATACGCAGTATTTT; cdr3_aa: CASSTLSTSGRTDTQYF
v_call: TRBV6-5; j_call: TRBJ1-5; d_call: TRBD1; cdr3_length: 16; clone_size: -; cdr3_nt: TGTGCCAGCAGTTACGGAGGACAGGGGGAAAATCAGCCCCAGCATTTT; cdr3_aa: CASSYGGQGENQPQHF
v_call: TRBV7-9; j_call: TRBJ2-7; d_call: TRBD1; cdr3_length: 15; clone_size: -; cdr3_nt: TGTGCCAGCAGCGCGGGACAGGGAGTAGACTACGAGCAGTACTTC; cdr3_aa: CASSAGQGVDYEQYF
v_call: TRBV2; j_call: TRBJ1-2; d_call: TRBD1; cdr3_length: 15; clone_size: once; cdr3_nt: TGTGCCAGCAGTGAAGCACATAGGACAGGGAATGGCTACACCTTC; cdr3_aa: CASSEAHRTGNGYTF
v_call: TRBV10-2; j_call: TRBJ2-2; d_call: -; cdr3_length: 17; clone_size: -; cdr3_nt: TGCGCCAGCAGTGAGTCAAGGAGACAGGCGAACACCGGGGAGCTGTTTTTT; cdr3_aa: CASSESRRQANTGELFF
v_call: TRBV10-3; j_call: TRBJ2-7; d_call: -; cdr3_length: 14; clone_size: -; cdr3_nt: TGTGCCATCAGTGAGTCGGGCACCTTCTACGAGCAGTACTTC; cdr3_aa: CAISESGTFYEQYF
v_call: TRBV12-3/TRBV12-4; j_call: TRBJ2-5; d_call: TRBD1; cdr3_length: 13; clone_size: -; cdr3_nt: TGTGCCAGCAGGATACAGGGGGACGAGACCCAGTACTTC; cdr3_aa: CASRIQGDETQYF
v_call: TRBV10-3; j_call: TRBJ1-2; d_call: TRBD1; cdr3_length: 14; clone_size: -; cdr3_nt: TGTGCCATCAACTCAGACAGGGCTAACTATGGCTACACCTTC; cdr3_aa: CAINSDRANYGYTF
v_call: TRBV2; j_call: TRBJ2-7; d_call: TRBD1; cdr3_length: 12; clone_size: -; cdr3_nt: TGTGCCAGCAGTGACAATTTCTGGACAGGGGGTTTC; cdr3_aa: CASSDNFWTGGF
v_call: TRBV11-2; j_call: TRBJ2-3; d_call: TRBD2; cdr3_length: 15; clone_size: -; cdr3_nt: TGTGCCAGCAGGTCCCCCGGGACTACCAGTGGTACGCAGTATTTT; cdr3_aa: CASRSPGTTSGTQYF
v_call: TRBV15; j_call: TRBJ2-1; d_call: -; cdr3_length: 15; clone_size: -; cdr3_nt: TGTGCCACCAGCAGAAGGGACACCTCCTACAATGAGCAGTTCTTC; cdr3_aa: CATSRRDTSYNEQFF
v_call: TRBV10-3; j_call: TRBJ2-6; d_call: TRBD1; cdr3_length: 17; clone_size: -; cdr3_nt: TGTGCCATCAGTGAGACAGGGGGTGTAGCTGGGGCCAACGTCCTGACTTTC; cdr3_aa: CAISETGGVAGANVLTF
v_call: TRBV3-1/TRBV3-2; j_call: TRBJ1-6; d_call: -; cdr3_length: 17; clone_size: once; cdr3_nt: TGTGCCAGCAGCCAAGATGCGGGGGTATTGGGAAATTCACCCCTCCACTTT; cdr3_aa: CASSQDAGVLGNSPLHF
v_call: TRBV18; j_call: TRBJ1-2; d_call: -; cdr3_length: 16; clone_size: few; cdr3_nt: TGTGCCAGCTCACCGTTCGACAGCTATACTAACTATGGCTACACCTTC; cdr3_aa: CASSPFDSYTNYGYTF
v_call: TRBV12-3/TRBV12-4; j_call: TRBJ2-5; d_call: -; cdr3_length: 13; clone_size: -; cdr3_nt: TGTGCCAGCAGTTTACGGGGGCAAGAGACCCAGTACTTC; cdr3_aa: CASSLRGQETQYF
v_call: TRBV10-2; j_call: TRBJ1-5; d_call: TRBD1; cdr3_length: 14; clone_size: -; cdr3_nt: TGCGCCAGCAGTGGTACAGGGGCACATCAGCCCCAGCATTTT; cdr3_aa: CASSGTGAHQPQHF
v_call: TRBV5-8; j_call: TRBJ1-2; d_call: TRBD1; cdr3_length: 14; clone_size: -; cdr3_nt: TGTGCCAGCAGCTCCGGACAGGGATCCTATGGCTACACCTTC; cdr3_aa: CASSSGQGSYGYTF